The 32 T cell receptor beta chains in this list originate from one sample, sequenced in a study of OX40 agonist ivuxolimab in advanced cancers. The library was generated by the immunoSEQ multiplex PCR assay. The immuneACCESS repertoire file appears here via TCRdb, limited to in-frame rearrangements. These files lack a portion of the clones; in checked studies, under half of the deficit traces to unresolved V genes, and the cause of the others is not known. This sample comprises around 45,000 clones, around nine tenths of them detected only once. Of the sample, about 7.5% is held by the ten largest clones. This specimen was CD4+ or CD8+ T cells sorted from blood, taken in a trial of the OX40 agonist ivuxolimab. The receptor set was obtained from an adult with an advanced solid tumor such as melanoma, head and neck, liver or kidney cancer.

Only a few counts were recorded for this clone. V and J are TRBV5-4 and TRBJ1-5; D ambiguous. V was cut by 0 bases and J by 7 bases, with 8 bases left in between. Germline values: CDR1 SGHNT, CDR2 YYREEE (reference sequence). CDR3 size: 13 residues. In nucleotides, the CDR3 is TGTGCCAGCAGCTTGGGGGTTGGCCAGCCCCAGCATTTT. Its protein is CASSLGVGQPQHF.

The chain's CDR3 is CASSLGFDYGYTF. The CDR3, as DNA: TGTGCCAGCAGCTTGGGGTTTGATTATGGCTACACCTTC. The chain is built from TRBV5-6 and TRBJ1-2; no firm D call. Trimming removed 0 bases from V and 5 bases from J, with 8 bases in between. Germline V gene data show CDR1 as SGHDT and CDR2 as YYEEEE. CDR3 length: 13 amino acids.

This chain joins TRBV7-2 and TRBJ1-1; 7 nucleotides match TRBD1. The germline CDR1 and CDR2 sequences are SGHTA and FQGNSA. This CDR3 has 14 residues. Losses at the gene ends were 5 bases for V and 1 base for J; bases not matched to a gene: 4. CDR3 sequence: CASSPRQGNTEAFF. In DNA, the CDR3 is TGTGCCAGCAGCCCCCGACAGGGGAACACTGAAGCTTTCTTT.

The gene calls are TRBV6-6 and TRBJ2-7, with TRBD2 matching 7 bases. The CDR3 runs to 14 residues. V shed 6 bases, J shed 4 bases, and the junction held 9 bases outside the gene matches. Germline V gene sequence: CDR1 MNHNY, CDR2 SVGAGI (reference sequence). The CDR3 DNA is TGTGCCAGCAGCCACTCGGGACTACGTTACGAGCAGTACTTC. It is translated as CASSHSGLRYEQYF.

CDR3 amino acids: CASSQERSPSYEQYF. CDR3 in DNA: TGCGCCAGCAGCCAAGAGCGGTCCCCCTCCTACGAGCAGTACTTC. This sequence joins TRBV4-1 and TRBJ2-7; no firm D call. Germline CDR1 is MGHRA and CDR2 is YSYEKL. Trimming stripped 0 bases from V and 0 bases from J, with 9 bases between. CDR3 length equals 15 residues.

V usage is TRBV9 and J usage is TRBJ1-2; D is undetermined. Trimming removed 0 bases from V and 6 bases from J, with 9 bases in between. The CDR3 is 13 residues long. The germline V gene encodes CDR1 SGDLS and CDR2 YYNGEE. The CDR3 DNA sequence: TGTGCCAGCAGCGTAGAGGAGGACCATGGCTACACCTTC. Translated, it gives CASSVEEDHGYTF.

V is TRBV7-2 and J is TRBJ2-3, with TRBD1 matching over 7 bases. V shed 6 bases and J 4 bases; nucleotides not matched to a gene: 7. CDR1 is SGHTA and CDR2 is FQGNSA in the germline V gene. CDR3 length: 14 residues. The CDR3 here is CASRLRQGADTQYF. The CDR3, as DNA: TGTGCCAGCAGACTTAGACAGGGCGCAGATACGCAGTATTTT.

The gene calls are TRBV5-5 and TRBJ2-7, with 11 bases identical to TRBD1. This CDR3 region has 14 residues. J was trimmed by 3 bases and V by 7 bases; bases with no gene match: 6. Per germline, CDR1 SGHKS and CDR2 YYEKEE (reference sequence). DNA for the CDR3: TGTGCCAGCCTTCCCGGGACAGGGGGCTACGAGCAGTACTTC. This translates into CASLPGTGGYEQYF.

V gene TRBV5-5 combines with J gene TRBJ2-3; no reliable D call. Per the germline V gene, CDR1 is SGHKS and CDR2 is YYEKEE (reference sequence). This CDR3 comprises 16 residues. V shed 3 bases and J shed 2 bases, with 16 bases lying between them. CDR3 region: CASSSTGTSVTDTQYF. The CDR3 coding sequence is TGTGCCAGCAGCTCAACGGGTACAAGCGTCACAGATACGCAGTATTTT.

This clone showed up just a few times. The gene calls are TRBV12-5 and TRBJ2-3, with 9 bases aligning to TRBD1. Trimming cost V 3 bases and J 0 bases; bases outside gene matches: 1. From germline, CDR1 is LGHNT and CDR2 FRNRAP. The CDR3 has 15 amino acids. The CDR3 nucleotides read TGTGCTAGTGGTTTCGGGACAGGGAGCACAGATACGCAGTATTTT. Its protein product is CASGFGTGSTDTQYF.

The chain uses TRBV18 and TRBJ1-4; D ambiguous. Germline values: CDR1 KGHSH, CDR2 LQKENI. The CDR3 spans 12 residues. V was trimmed by 2 bases and J by 16 bases, leaving 14 bases between them. CDR3 sequence reads: CASSPEGLSRFF. The DNA for the CDR3 is TGTGCCAGCTCACCAGAGGGATTGTCAAGGTTTTTT.

The J gene is TRBJ2-3, the V gene TRBV29-1; 9 nucleotides agree with TRBD2. In germline, CDR1 is SQVTM, CDR2 ANQGSEA. The CDR3 contains 13 residues. V shed 4 bases and J 5 bases; nucleotides not matched to a gene: 4. This CDR3 reads CSVGAGGEDTQYF. CDR3 DNA: TGCAGCGTTGGGGCGGGAGGGGAAGATACGCAGTATTTT.

This clone has more than one count but fewer than ten. The V and J genes are TRBV21-1 and TRBJ2-7; the table's TRBD1 call for D was not verified on the DNA. TRBV21-1 constitutes a pseudogene. The CDR3 contains 14 residues. This chain's CDR3 is CASTTRGQSCEQYF. CDR3 DNA sequence: TGTGCCAGCACAACGAGGGGACAGTCTTGCGAGCAGTACTTC.

V gene TRBV27 combines with J gene TRBJ2-2, with TRBD2 identical over 14 bases. There are 19 residues in the CDR3. After removal of 6 bases from V and 7 bases from J, the junction contained 16 bases not matched to a gene. CDR1 MNHEY and CDR2 SMNVEV come from the germline V gene (reference sequence). The CDR3 DNA sequence: TGTGCCAGCAGACACGACTGGACTAGCGGGAGGCCCATTCACGGGGAGCTGTTTTTT. It codes for CASRHDWTSGRPIHGELFF.

The chain couples TRBV7-3 to TRBJ2-3; 9 positions agree with TRBD1. The V gene end was trimmed by 3 bases and the J gene end by 2 bases; junction bases not matched to a gene: 6. Germline CDR1 SGHTA, CDR2 FQGTGA. There are 16 residues in the CDR3. CDR3 nucleotides: TGTGCCAGCAGCTTCGCCGGGACAGGGAACACAGATACGCAGTATTTT. The encoded protein is CASSFAGTGNTDTQYF.

V is TRBV5-1 and J is TRBJ1-4, with TRBD1 identical over 7 bases. CDR3 length: 18 amino acids. CDR1 and CDR2 from the germline V gene are SGHRS and YFSETQ. J lost 8 bases, V lost 3 bases, and 19 bases had no gene match. This CDR3 is CASSSEVTGRKRREKLFF. In DNA, the CDR3 is TGCGCCAGCAGCTCGGAAGTGACAGGGAGGAAGCGTCGGGAAAAACTGTTTTTT.

The CDR3 loop reads CASSGTATNEKLFF. The DNA for the CDR3 is TGTGCCAGTAGTGGCACCGCAACTAATGAAAAACTGTTTTTT. The rearrangement joins TRBV19 to TRBJ1-4; no firm D call. The CDR3 loop spans 14 amino acids. From germline, CDR1 is LNHDA and CDR2 SQIVND (reference sequence). V dropped 5 bases and J dropped 0 bases, with 7 bases sitting between them.

This clone was recorded once. The CDR3 is CASSYGGEAYNEQFF. In DNA, the CDR3 is TGTGCCAGCAGTTACGGCGGGGAAGCTTACAATGAGCAGTTCTTC. The chain recombines TRBV6-5 with TRBJ2-1; tentative D call: TRBD2 (6 bases). Germline CDR1 is MNHEY and CDR2 is SVGAGI. CDR3 length: 15 amino acids. V shed 2 bases and J shed 4 bases, with 12 bases lying between them.

The rearrangement joins TRBV30 to TRBJ2-3; D is uncertain. The germline CDR1 and CDR2 sequences are GTSNPN and SVGIG (reference sequence). The CDR3 contains 14 residues. V lost 4 bases and J lost 0, with 11 bases in between. The CDR3 protein is CAWTGPLSTDTQYF. The CDR3 DNA is TGTGCCTGGACAGGCCCACTAAGCACAGATACGCAGTATTTT. Together with reference TRBV30 and TRBJ2-3, the CDR3 gives the full variable domain: SQTIHQWPATLVQPVGSPLSLECTVEGTSNPNLYWYRQAAGRGLQLLFYSVGIGQISSEVPQNLSASRPQDRQFILSSKKLLLSDSGFYLCAWTGPLSTDTQYFGPGTRLTVL.

The chain has TRBV28 and TRBJ2-3; 7 bases align to TRBD2. Germline CDR1 MDHEN, CDR2 SYDVKM. CDR3 length equals 15 residues. V lost 2 bases to trimming and J lost 2 bases; unmatched junction nucleotides: 4. The CDR3 sequence: CASSLPSGITDTQYF. The DNA for the CDR3 is TGTGCCAGCAGTTTACCTAGCGGAATCACAGATACGCAGTATTTT.

V gene TRBV30 combines with J gene TRBJ2-2; 7 bases map to TRBD2. Germline CDR1 reads GTSNPN; CDR2 reads SVGIG (reference sequence). The CDR3 totals 14 residues. V lost 0 bases and J lost 6; bases outside the gene matches: 4. CDR3 residues: CAWSVGLEPGELFF. DNA of the CDR3: TGTGCCTGGAGTGTTGGACTAGAACCCGGGGAGCTGTTTTTT.

This clone was observed once. This rearrangement joins TRBV6-5 to TRBJ2-7, with TRBD2 identical over 11 bases. The CDR3 is 15 amino acids. CDR1 and CDR2 from the germline V gene are MNHEY and SVGAGI. After removal of 7 bases from V and 0 bases from J, the junction contained 5 bases not matched to a gene. The chain's CDR3 is CASTGTSGLSYEQYF. The CDR3 coding sequence is TGTGCCAGCACCGGGACTAGCGGCCTCTCCTACGAGCAGTACTTC.

The chain uses TRBV5-1 and TRBJ2-2; possible D gene TRBD2, 6 bases. CDR3 size: 16 residues. CDR1 and CDR2 (germline): SGHRS, YFSETQ. The V and J ends lost 0 bases and 7 bases respectively, with 16 bases between them. The CDR3 loop is CASSLGSYGSGGELFF. CDR3 coding DNA: TGCGCCAGCAGCTTGGGGTCGTACGGGAGTGGCGGGGAGCTGTTTTTT.

The chain is built from TRBV5-5 and TRBJ1-2; 9 nucleotides agree with TRBD1. Germline CDR1 reads SGHKS; CDR2 reads YYEKEE (reference sequence). V was clipped by 6 bases and J by 4 bases; unmatched bases: 13. The CDR3 loop spans 16 amino acids. CDR3 sequence (DNA): TGTGCCAGCACGAGGGACAGGGTGTCGGTAGCCTATGGCTACACCTTC. This codes for CASTRDRVSVAYGYTF.

This rearrangement joins TRBV7-9 to TRBJ2-3, with 7 bases that match TRBD1. This CDR3 region has 16 residues. Germline V lookup: CDR1 SEHNR, CDR2 FQNEAQ (reference sequence). V lost 5 bases, J lost 6 bases, and 14 bases stayed unmatched. Here the CDR3 reads CASSRPGTVAGDTQYF. The CDR3 region has the DNA TGTGCCAGCAGCCGCCCCGGGACAGTAGCAGGGGATACGCAGTATTTT.

This chain uses TRBV2 with TRBJ2-1; 11 bases are shared with TRBD2. Unmatched junction bases numbered 4, after V lost 5 bases and J lost 4 bases. Germline-derived CDR1 and CDR2 are SNHLY and FYNNEI. The CDR3 spans 15 residues. CDR3 amino acids: CASSSTSGIYNEQFF. In DNA, the CDR3 is TGTGCCAGCAGTTCGACTAGCGGGATTTACAATGAGCAGTTCTTC.

The chain joins TRBV6-1 to TRBJ2-7; TRBD1 matches at 8 bases. Germline lookup yields CDR1 MNHNS and CDR2 SASEGT. The CDR3 length is 13 residues. Trimming removed 3 bases from V and 7 bases from J; junction bases left unmatched: 5. CDR3 protein: CASSDMTGEEQYF. In DNA form, the CDR3 reads TGTGCCAGCAGTGATATGACAGGGGAAGAGCAGTACTTC.

The V and J genes are TRBV4-1 and TRBJ1-2; D gene unclear. CDR3 size: 14 residues. The germline V and J ends were trimmed by 2 bases and 4 bases, with 11 bases remaining between them. Germline CDR1 reads MGHRA; CDR2 reads YSYEKL. This chain's CDR3 is CASSQLDVSYGYTF. For the CDR3, the DNA is TGCGCCAGCAGCCAACTCGACGTGAGCTATGGCTACACCTTC.

The chain's CDR3 is CASSPPLVQEQAFF. As DNA, the CDR3 is TGTGCCAGCTCACCACCTCTAGTCCAAGAGCAAGCTTTCTTT. This rearrangement joins TRBV18 to TRBJ1-1; no firm D call. V shed 0 bases and J shed 9 bases, with 14 bases lying between them. This CDR3 spans 14 amino acids. CDR1 is KGHSH and CDR2 is LQKENI in the germline V gene.

This clone qualifies as medium-sized (0.01 to 0.1%). Other DNA sequences in this specimen translate into the identical CDR3. The chain is built from TRBV28 and TRBJ2-5; 12 bases fit TRBD1. The V and J ends lost 2 bases and 14 bases, in that order; junction bases with no gene match: 9. Germline CDR1 reads MDHEN; CDR2 reads SYDVKM. The CDR3 runs to 14 residues. The CDR3 reads CASSLGTGGERPYF. CDR3 sequence (DNA): TGTGCCAGCAGTTTAGGGACAGGGGGCGAGCGTCCCTACTTC.

This chain uses TRBV7-3 with TRBJ2-6; perhaps D is TRBD1 or TRBD2 (5 bases each). The CDR3 is 15 amino acids. The germline gives CDR1 SGHTA, CDR2 FQGTGA. Trimming removed 4 bases at V and 2 bases at J, with 9 bases between. As DNA, the CDR3 is TGTGCCAGCAGCTCGTGGGGGACTGGGGCCAACGTCCTGACTTTC. This sequence encodes CASSSWGTGANVLTF.

This chain uses TRBV5-4 with TRBJ2-5, with D perhaps matching TRBD1 (6 bases). The CDR3 runs 14 residues. Germline V lookup: CDR1 SGHNT, CDR2 YYREEE (reference sequence). V lost 2 bases, J lost 0 bases, and 8 bases lay in between. The CDR3 reads CASSLQGDQETQYF. DNA for the CDR3: TGTGCCAGCAGCTTACAGGGCGACCAAGAGACCCAGTACTTC.